A selection of T cell receptor beta chains follows, all from one sample in a study of blood T cell repertoires in COVID-19. Repertoires were generated with immunoSEQ multiplex PCR, while TCRdb's copy carries only in-frame clones and drops some. The repertoire holds roughly 150,000 clones, with 70% to 90% as singletons. Sequenced sample: peripheral blood. The receptors derive from a man aged 50 to 59 who had recovered from COVID-19. Both conserved end residues are part of each CDR3. The D gene is left open where the match is weak. The size field is filled for only some rows; it gives once, few, many or a size class.

CDR3nt	CDR3aa	v_gene	abundance	j_gene	d_gene
TGTGCCAGCAGTTACTCTGGCGGATTTGGGTACGAGCAGTACTTC	CASSYSGGFGYEQYF	TRBV6-6	.	TRBJ2-7	.
TGTGCCAGCAGCCCGGACAGGTCCCTTGGCTACACCTTC	CASSPDRSLGYTF	TRBV3-1/TRBV3-2	.	TRBJ1-2	TRBD1
TGCGCCAGCAGCTTGGAATGGGGAGACTATGGCTACACCTTC	CASSLEWGDYGYTF	TRBV5-1	.	TRBJ1-2	.
TGTGCCAGCAGTCATGGACAGCCATATGGCTACACCTTC	CASSHGQPYGYTF	TRBV28	few	TRBJ1-2	.
TGCAGCGTTGATCCGGGTCTCACTGAAGCTTTCTTT	CSVDPGLTEAFF	TRBV29-1	.	TRBJ1-1	.
TGTGCCAGCAGTCCACCGACAGAAACCTACGAGCAGTACTTC	CASSPPTETYEQYF	TRBV6-2/TRBV6-3	.	TRBJ2-7	.
TGTGCCAGCAGCTTGTCTTCAGGGGGCTCTGGAAACACCATATATTTT	CASSLSSGGSGNTIYF	TRBV7-9	few	TRBJ1-3	TRBD1
TGCGCCAGCAGCCAATACAGGGATAACTATGGCTACACCTTC	CASSQYRDNYGYTF	TRBV4-3	.	TRBJ1-2	.
TGTGCCAGCACCCACACGGGGGGCGCAGTGGCTGGAAACACCATATATTTT	CASTHTGGAVAGNTIYF	TRBV28	.	TRBJ1-3	.
TGTGCCAGCAGTGCGGCGCGGGGAAATCAGCCCCAGCATTTT	CASSAARGNQPQHF	TRBV2	.	TRBJ1-5	.
TGCGCCAGCAGCCAAGGGGCCTGGGACACCGGGGAGCTGTTTTTT	CASSQGAWDTGELFF	TRBV4-3	.	TRBJ2-2	.